This TCR beta chain was retrieved from a study of preoperative IRX-2 immunotherapy in early breast cancer. The treatment here: preoperative locoregional IRX-2 cytokine immunotherapy. Patients received preoperative, locoregional IRX-2 cytokine immunotherapy in a phase Ib study. Some clones are missing from TCRdb's copy, which holds only in-frame ones; the method was immunoSEQ multiplex PCR. The sample contains approximately 96,000 clones, just over 85% of which appear only once. This CDR3 has 14 residues. Germline trimming cut 3 bases from V and 4 bases from J; bases unmatched to any gene: 5. Germline V gives CDR1 SGHRS, CDR2 YFSETQ.

The receptor's source is a human donor with breast cancer. The sample here was tumor tissue, taken after IRX-2 immunotherapy. The chain links TRBV5-1 to TRBJ2-7; 9 bases line up with TRBD1. The CDR3 region has the DNA TGCGCCAGCAGCTATCGGGACAGGGAGTACGAGCAGTACTTC. This translates into CASSYRDREYEQYF.